These 24 T cell receptor beta chains were all obtained from the same sample, sequenced in a study of blood T cell repertoires in COVID-19. Method: immunoSEQ multiplex PCR; TCRdb's copy keeps in-frame clones and lacks some. Of approximately 100,000 clones listed, around 85% are singletons. Material: peripheral blood. The receptors derive from a man in his fifties or sixties with acute or convalescent COVID-19.

This chain connects TRBV10-3 to TRBJ2-3, with 7 bases lining up with TRBD2. The CDR3 runs to 14 residues. Per germline, CDR1 ENHRY and CDR2 SYGVKD. The V and J ends lost 4 bases and 4 bases, in that order; junction bases with no gene match: 5. CDR3 sequence reads: CAISGLAAPDTQYF. The DNA for the CDR3 is TGTGCCATCAGTGGGCTAGCGGCCCCAGATACGCAGTATTTT.

This clone is medium-sized in the sample. The J gene is TRBJ1-5, the V gene TRBV19, with 7 bases matching TRBD1. Germline loops: CDR1 LNHDA, CDR2 SQIVND (reference sequence). Trimming took 5 bases from V and 4 from J; bases not matched to a gene: 2. CDR3 size: 13 residues. In DNA form, the CDR3 reads TGTGCCAGTAGTCTGACAGGGAATCAGCCCCAGCATTTT. It specifies CASSLTGNQPQHF.

With regard to this clone: One end of the junction fails to match germline, which may point to a read error. This chain uses TRBV6-2 or TRBV6-3 with TRBJ1-4, with TRBD1 matching over 8 bases. Germline CDR1 MNHEY, CDR2 SVGEGT. The CDR3 is 17 amino acids. The CDR3 protein is CASSYYGQGRGSEKLFF. In nucleotides, the CDR3 is TGTGCCAGCAGCTACTATGGACAGGGCAGGGGCAGCGAAAAACTGTTTTTT.

V is TRBV5-8 and J is TRBJ2-1, with 11 bases that match TRBD2. CDR3 length equals 17 residues. The junction had 8 bases not matched to a gene; V was cut back by 4 bases and J by 2 bases. Germline V gives CDR1 SGHTS, CDR2 YDEGEE. CDR3 amino acids: CASSPDSSGRPYNEQFF. In nucleotides, the CDR3 is TGTGCCAGCAGCCCCGATTCTAGCGGGAGGCCCTACAATGAGCAGTTCTTC.

V gene TRBV11-1 combines with J gene TRBJ2-5; D uncertain. Germline assignment: CDR1 SGHAT and CDR2 FQDESV (reference sequence). CDR3 length equals 16 residues. The germline V and J ends were trimmed by 1 base and 1 base, with 13 bases remaining between them. CDR3 in amino acids: CASSLETSTAQETQYF. The DNA for the CDR3 is TGTGCCAGCAGCTTAGAGACGAGCACAGCCCAAGAGACCCAGTACTTC.

This clone was seen only a few times. The same CDR3 is also encoded by other DNA sequences in this sample. The chain employs TRBV7-6 and TRBJ2-3; 10 bases fit TRBD2. Germline CDR1 SGHVS, CDR2 FNYEAQ. The CDR3 runs to 15 residues. V shed 2 bases and J 1 base; nucleotides not matched to a gene: 0. For the CDR3, the DNA is TGTGCCAGCAGCTTACTAGCGGGGGGCACAGATACGCAGTATTTT. Protein: CASSLLAGGTDTQYF.

This clone was picked up one time. J is TRBJ1-4 and V is TRBV11-2, with 9 bases aligning to TRBD1. CDR1 and CDR2 from the germline V gene are SGHAT and FQNNGV. V shed 5 bases and J 11 bases; nucleotides not matched to a gene: 12. CDR3 size: 15 residues. The CDR3 bases are TGTGCCAGCAGCATCCGGGACAGGGTTAGTGTGAAACTGTTTTTT. This sequence encodes CASSIRDRVSVKLFF.

A word on this clone: The same CDR3 also results from other DNA sequences found in this sample. CDR3: CASSQNYGYTF. As DNA, the CDR3 is TGTGCCAGCAGCCAGAACTATGGCTACACCTTC. The gene calls are TRBV7-2 and TRBJ1-2; D call uncertain. Trimming left V 5 bases short and J 2 bases short, with 3 bases between. Per the germline V gene, CDR1 is SGHTA and CDR2 is FQGNSA. The length of the CDR3 is 11 residues.

The J gene is TRBJ2-1, the V gene TRBV7-8; 7 nucleotides align to TRBD1. Trimming removed 5 bases from V and 3 bases from J; junction bases left unmatched: 13. The CDR3 covers 17 residues. The germline gives CDR1 SGHVS, CDR2 FQNEAQ. Here the CDR3 DNA reads TGTGCCAGCAGCATGACGAAGACAGGGAAATACTACAATGAGCAGTTCTTC. Translated, it gives CASSMTKTGKYYNEQFF.

CDR3 coding DNA: TGTGCCAGCAGCGCAGCCCCATCAGGGGGATCTAACTATGGCTACACCTTC. Amino acids: CASSAAPSGGSNYGYTF. V and J are TRBV9 and TRBJ1-2, with 7 bases that match TRBD1. V lost 3 bases, J lost 0 bases, and 11 bases stayed unmatched. Germline CDR1 reads SGDLS; CDR2 reads YYNGEE. This CDR3 is built from 17 residues. Complete variable domain (other parts from reference TRBV9 and TRBJ1-2): DSGVTQTPKHLITATGQRVTLRCSPRSGDLSVYWYQQSLDQGLQFLIQYYNGEERAKGNILERFSAQQFPDLHSELNLSSLELGDSALYFCASSAAPSGGSNYGYTFGSGTRLTVV.

The table lists this clone with a count of one. The chain combines TRBV14 with TRBJ1-5; possibly TRBD1 for D (5 bases). The CDR3 contains 13 residues. V gave up 0 bases and J gave up 8 bases, with 8 bases separating them. CDR1 SGHDN and CDR2 FVKESK come from the germline V gene. CDR3 sequence reads: CASSQDWGEPQHF. As DNA, the CDR3 is TGTGCCAGCAGCCAAGATTGGGGGGAGCCCCAGCATTTT.

The gene calls are TRBV24-1 and TRBJ1-5; 7 positions agree with TRBD1. This CDR3 is 16 amino acids long. Trimming took 3 bases from V and 7 from J; bases not matched to a gene: 11. Germline V gene lookup returns CDR1 KGHDR and CDR2 SFDVKD. DNA of the CDR3: TGTGCCACCAGTGATCCAAGACAGGGTGGCAGCCAGCCCCAGCATTTT. Amino acid sequence: CATSDPRQGGSQPQHF.

The chain carries TRBV28 and TRBJ2-3; 8 positions match TRBD2. Germline V gene data show CDR1 as MDHEN and CDR2 as SYDVKM. Trimming at V came to 4 bases and at J to 2 bases, leaving 8 bases not matched to a gene. This CDR3 is 16 amino acids long. CDR3 region: CASSSRLARSTDTQYF. The CDR3 region has the DNA TGTGCCAGCAGTTCCCGACTAGCGCGTTCCACAGATACGCAGTATTTT.

The chain couples TRBV19 to TRBJ2-5; no firm D call. The V gene's germline CDR1 is LNHDA and CDR2 SQIVND (reference sequence). This CDR3 is 12 amino acids long. The ends were cut back, 9 bases at V and 5 bases at J, with 13 bases in the middle. The CDR3 spells CASGPARETQYF. The DNA of the CDR3 is TGTGCCAGCGGCCCTGCGCGGGAGACCCAGTACTTC.

The rearrangement links TRBV20-1 to TRBJ2-1; D not resolved. Trimming removed 1 base from V and 10 bases from J, with 8 bases in between. CDR1 is DFQATT, CDR2 SNEGSKA, per germline (reference sequence). The CDR3 is 11 residues long. The CDR3 bases are TGCAGTGCTAGAGCGAGTTGGGAGCAGTTCTTC. Protein sequence: CSARASWEQFF.

In regard to this clone: Other nucleotide sequences from this sample produce the same CDR3. The chain couples TRBV18 to TRBJ2-1; TRBD2 agrees at 8 bases. V shed 2 bases, J shed 4 bases, and the junction held 4 bases outside the gene matches. The V gene's germline CDR1 is KGHSH and CDR2 LQKENI. The CDR3 has 15 amino acids. For the CDR3, the DNA is TGTGCCAGCTCACCAGGGCTAGCGGGTTACAATGAGCAGTTCTTC. Translation gives CASSPGLAGYNEQFF.

J is TRBJ2-1 and V is TRBV29-1; 10 bases align to TRBD1. The CDR3 has 14 residues. Germline values: CDR1 SQVTM, CDR2 ANQGSEA. Trimming took 6 bases from V and 5 from J; bases not matched to a gene: 7. This CDR3 reads CSVLGQGGDNEQFF. Written as DNA, the CDR3 is TGCAGCGTATTAGGACAGGGGGGAGACAATGAGCAGTTCTTC.

The chain's CDR3 is CASSLASTVQETQYF. DNA for the CDR3: TGTGCCAGCAGCTTAGCCTCGACAGTCCAAGAGACCCAGTACTTC. The V call is TRBV7-2, the J call TRBJ2-5; tentatively, D is TRBD1 (5 bases). Looked up from germline, CDR1 is SGHTA and CDR2 is FQGNSA. V lost 0 bases, J lost 1 base, and 9 bases lay in between. The CDR3 totals 15 residues. Supplemented by reference TRBV7-2 and TRBJ2-5, the full variable domain reads GAGVSQSPSNKVTEKGKDVELRCDPISGHTALYWYRQSLGQGLEFLIYFQGNSAPDKSGLPSDRFSAERTGGSVSTLTIQRTQQEDSAVYLCASSLASTVQETQYFGPGTRLLVL.

This chain joins TRBV9 and TRBJ2-2; 7 bases map to TRBD1. Germline V gene data show CDR1 as SGDLS and CDR2 as YYNGEE. V dropped 3 bases and J dropped 6; count of bases not matched to a gene: 2. The CDR3 extends over 13 amino acids. The CDR3 protein is CASSATGAGELFF. Written as DNA, the CDR3 is TGTGCCAGCAGCGCCACAGGGGCCGGGGAGCTGTTTTTT.

The V and J genes are TRBV27 and TRBJ2-7; 11 bases agree with TRBD2. CDR1 is MNHEY and CDR2 is SMNVEV in the germline V gene (reference sequence). Losses at the gene ends were 5 bases for V and 0 bases for J; bases not matched to a gene: 9. The CDR3 is 17 amino acids. The CDR3 DNA reads TGTGCCAGCAGTACCCGACTAGCGGGATATAGCTCCTACGAGCAGTACTTC. Amino acid sequence: CASSTRLAGYSSYEQYF.

CDR3 DNA sequence: TGTGCCAACATACCCGAACGCCCTGAAAAACTGTTTTTT. It codes for CANIPERPEKLFF. This sequence joins TRBV24-1 and TRBJ1-4; no reliable D call. CDR1 is KGHDR and CDR2 is SFDVKD in the germline V gene. V gave up 11 bases and J gave up 7 bases, with 16 bases separating them. This CDR3 is 13 amino acids long.

The chain joins TRBV3-1 (or the pseudogene TRBV3-2) to TRBJ1-1; 10 bases line up with TRBD1. The CDR3 runs to 14 residues. The germline V gene encodes CDR1 LGHDT and CDR2 YNNKEL (reference sequence). Trimming removed 4 bases from V and 7 bases from J; junction bases left unmatched: 6. CDR3 sequence: CASSPDRGRFEAFF. In DNA form, the CDR3 reads TGTGCCAGCAGCCCAGACAGGGGGCGTTTTGAAGCTTTCTTT.

V usage is TRBV6-6 and J usage is TRBJ2-3, with TRBD2 as a possible D gene (6 bases). The ends were cut back, 4 bases at V and 2 bases at J, with 10 bases in the middle. The germline CDR1 and CDR2 sequences are MNHNY and SVGAGI (reference sequence). This CDR3 has 14 amino acids. The CDR3 DNA is TGTGCCAGCAGTTCCCGGGACTCCACAGATACGCAGTATTTT. This translates into CASSSRDSTDTQYF.

V usage is TRBV19 and J usage is TRBJ2-5, with TRBD1 matching 7 bases. The germline V gene encodes CDR1 LNHDA and CDR2 SQIVND (reference sequence). V gave up 7 bases and J gave up 7 bases; unmatched junction bases: 12. This CDR3 comprises 14 residues. Here the CDR3 reads CASTKTTGWATQYF. The CDR3 DNA sequence: TGTGCCAGTACTAAGACGACAGGGTGGGCGACCCAGTACTTC.